The present entry profiles one TCR beta chain with its context. Its antigen remains unknown. The data were taken from a study of T cell responses to AZD1222 COVID-19 vaccine. Turning to the study itself: Second doses that came at about 4 or about 12 weeks were put together. Study-level findings and limits: Only a handful of individuals given AZD1222 were seropositive at baseline. Donors were chiefly white British, with a greater number of females, and clonal diversity was perhaps underestimated.

Germline V gene data show CDR1 as GTSNPN and CDR2 as SVGIG (reference sequence). This CDR3 is 13 amino acids long. The V gene lost 0 bases and the J gene lost 1 base, with 4 bases spanning the gap. Libraries were prepared by immunoSEQ multiplex PCR; TCRdb keeps only in-frame clonotypes and omits some of them. The table records 80,000 to 100,000 clones, more than 85% of them present only once. The starting material was peripheral blood, obtained on day 0 of AZD1222 vaccination. This chain uses TRBV30 with TRBJ1-5; D gene uncertain. The sequence came from an adult in good health. The CDR3 protein is CAWSVQSNQPQHF. The CDR3 DNA sequence: TGTGCCTGGAGTGTACAAAGCAATCAGCCCCAGCATTTT. The full variable domain, with the rest looked up from reference TRBV30 and TRBJ1-5, is SQTIHQWPATLVQPVGSPLSLECTVEGTSNPNLYWYRQAAGRGLQLLFYSVGIGQISSEVPQNLSASRPQDRQFILSSKKLLLSDSGFYLCAWSVQSNQPQHFGDGTRLSIL.